Listed below are T cell receptor beta chains from one sample, sequenced in a study of blood T cell repertoires in COVID-19. The protocol was immunoSEQ multiplex PCR, while the TCRdb copy is restricted to in-frame clones and leaves out a portion. The repertoire has fewer than 200,000 clones, almost 85% of them found once; the top ten carry 7.7%. Input material: peripheral blood. The receptor set was obtained from a middle-aged man who had recovered from COVID-19. Each CDR3 is given with its conserved first and last residue. The order of the fields is J gene, D gene, V gene, CDR3 protein, CDR3 DNA. The D gene is left open where the match is weak.

J gene: TRBJ1-2; D gene: TRBD1; V gene: TRBV6-2/TRBV6-3; CDR3 protein: CASSRDSYGYTF; CDR3 DNA: TGTGCCAGCAGCAGGGACAGCTATGGCTACACCTTC
J gene: TRBJ2-5; D gene: .; V gene: TRBV2; CDR3 protein: CASSEGAGWETQYF; CDR3 DNA: TGTGCCAGCAGTGAAGGCGCGGGGTGGGAGACCCAGTACTTC
J gene: TRBJ2-1; D gene: .; V gene: TRBV7-2; CDR3 protein: CASSGHIYNEQFF; CDR3 DNA: TGTGCCAGCAGTGGACATATCTACAATGAGCAGTTCTTC
J gene: TRBJ2-5; D gene: TRBD1; V gene: TRBV11-1; CDR3 protein: CASRDRVYQETQYF; CDR3 DNA: TGTGCCAGCAGAGACAGGGTCTACCAAGAGACCCAGTACTTC
J gene: TRBJ2-3; D gene: .; V gene: TRBV11-2; CDR3 protein: CASRATITDTQYF; CDR3 DNA: TGTGCCAGCAGAGCGACCATCACAGATACGCAGTATTTT
J gene: TRBJ2-3; D gene: .; V gene: TRBV5-8; CDR3 protein: CASSLSQGWDTQYF; CDR3 DNA: TGTGCCAGCAGCTTGTCTCAGGGCTGGGATACGCAGTATTTT
J gene: TRBJ2-7; D gene: .; V gene: TRBV4-2; CDR3 protein: CASSQAALVSYEQYF; CDR3 DNA: TGTGCCAGCAGCCAAGCGGCGCTAGTTTCCTACGAGCAGTACTTC
J gene: TRBJ2-2; D gene: TRBD2; V gene: TRBV9; CDR3 protein: CASSVVAAGGLTGELFF; CDR3 DNA: TGTGCCAGCAGCGTAGTAGCGGCGGGGGGGCTAACCGGGGAGCTGTTTTTT
J gene: TRBJ1-2; D gene: .; V gene: TRBV4-2; CDR3 protein: CASSRREDYTF; CDR3 DNA: TGTGCCAGCAGCCGTAGGGAGGACTACACCTTC
J gene: TRBJ2-7; D gene: .; V gene: TRBV4-2; CDR3 protein: CASSQDVRGYEQYF; CDR3 DNA: TGTGCCAGCAGCCAAGATGTCAGGGGCTACGAGCAGTACTTC
J gene: TRBJ2-1; D gene: .; V gene: TRBV19; CDR3 protein: CASTTGHYNEQFF; CDR3 DNA: TGTGCCAGTACCACGGGACACTACAATGAGCAGTTCTTC
J gene: TRBJ2-7; D gene: .; V gene: TRBV7-2; CDR3 protein: CASSLQGGSYEQYF; CDR3 DNA: TGTGCCAGCAGCTTACAGGGGGGTTCCTACGAGCAGTACTTC
J gene: TRBJ2-7; D gene: .; V gene: TRBV3-1/TRBV3-2; CDR3 protein: CASSLTGTYEQYF; CDR3 DNA: TGTGCCAGCAGCCTAACAGGCACCTACGAGCAGTACTTC
J gene: TRBJ2-1; D gene: .; V gene: TRBV7-2; CDR3 protein: CASSLADIYNEQFF; CDR3 DNA: TGTGCCAGCAGCTTAGCGGACATCTACAATGAGCAGTTCTTC
J gene: TRBJ2-5; D gene: .; V gene: TRBV5-1; CDR3 protein: CASSIQTGKETQYF; CDR3 DNA: TGCGCCAGCAGCATACAAACGGGGAAGGAGACCCAGTACTTC
J gene: TRBJ1-2; D gene: .; V gene: TRBV7-9; CDR3 protein: CASSLGANYGYTF; CDR3 DNA: TGTGCCAGCAGCTTAGGCGCTAACTATGGCTACACCTTC
J gene: TRBJ2-7; D gene: .; V gene: TRBV28; CDR3 protein: CASSLRNTPPAKQYF; CDR3 DNA: TGTGCCAGCAGTTTACGAAATACCCCCCCCGCGAAGCAGTACTTC
J gene: TRBJ1-1; D gene: .; V gene: TRBV27; CDR3 protein: CASGITRGATEAFF; CDR3 DNA: TGTGCCAGCGGAATAACCCGGGGGGCCACTGAAGCTTTCTTT
J gene: TRBJ1-6; D gene: TRBD1; V gene: TRBV5-6; CDR3 protein: CASSPGQPNSPLHF; CDR3 DNA: TGTGCCAGCAGCCCGGGACAGCCGAATTCACCCCTCCACTTT
J gene: TRBJ2-1; D gene: .; V gene: TRBV5-8; CDR3 protein: CASSSSADSSYNEQFF; CDR3 DNA: TGTGCCAGCAGTTCTAGCGCCGATAGCTCCTACAATGAGCAGTTCTTC
J gene: TRBJ1-2; D gene: TRBD1; V gene: TRBV7-9; CDR3 protein: CASSLWTGGTNYGYTF; CDR3 DNA: TGTGCCAGCAGCTTGTGGACAGGGGGAACTAACTATGGCTACACCTTC
J gene: TRBJ2-3; D gene: TRBD2; V gene: TRBV6-6; CDR3 protein: CAICSGSTDTQYF; CDR3 DNA: TGTGCCATCTGTAGCGGGAGCACAGATACGCAGTATTTT
J gene: TRBJ2-2; D gene: TRBD1; V gene: TRBV9; CDR3 protein: CASSGNRDRGNTGELFF; CDR3 DNA: TGTGCCAGCAGCGGAAACCGGGACAGGGGGAACACCGGGGAGCTGTTTTTT
J gene: TRBJ1-1; D gene: .; V gene: TRBV4-3; CDR3 protein: CASSQEEGDEAFF; CDR3 DNA: TGCGCCAGCAGCCAAGAAGAGGGGGATGAAGCTTTCTTT
J gene: TRBJ2-2; D gene: TRBD2; V gene: TRBV5-1; CDR3 protein: CASSLSLAGGTGELFF; CDR3 DNA: TGCGCCAGCAGCTTGAGCCTAGCGGGAGGGACCGGGGAGCTGTTTTTT
J gene: TRBJ2-6; D gene: .; V gene: TRBV4-3; CDR3 protein: CASSQDYGPSGANVLTF; CDR3 DNA: TGCGCCAGCAGCCAAGATTACGGTCCGTCCGGGGCCAACGTCCTGACTTTC
J gene: TRBJ1-5; D gene: TRBD1; V gene: TRBV4-1; CDR3 protein: CASSQTGQGNQPQHF; CDR3 DNA: TGCGCCAGCAGCCAAACGGGACAGGGCAATCAGCCCCAGCATTTT
J gene: TRBJ1-5; D gene: TRBD1; V gene: TRBV7-9; CDR3 protein: CASSLGRDSYSNQPQHF; CDR3 DNA: TGTGCCAGCAGCTTAGGGAGGGACAGCTATAGCAATCAGCCCCAGCATTTT